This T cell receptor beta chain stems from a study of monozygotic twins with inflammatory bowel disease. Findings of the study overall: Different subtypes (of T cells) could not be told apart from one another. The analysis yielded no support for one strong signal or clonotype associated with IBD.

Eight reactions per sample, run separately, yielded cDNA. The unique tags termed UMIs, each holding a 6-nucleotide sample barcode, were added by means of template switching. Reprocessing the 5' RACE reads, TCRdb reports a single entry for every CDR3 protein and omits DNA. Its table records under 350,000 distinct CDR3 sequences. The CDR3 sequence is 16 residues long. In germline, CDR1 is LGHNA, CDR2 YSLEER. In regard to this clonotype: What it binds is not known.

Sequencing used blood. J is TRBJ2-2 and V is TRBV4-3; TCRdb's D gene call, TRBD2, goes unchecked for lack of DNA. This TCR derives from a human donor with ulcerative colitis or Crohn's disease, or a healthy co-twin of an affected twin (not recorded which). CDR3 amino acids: CASSSPGGPFAGELFF.